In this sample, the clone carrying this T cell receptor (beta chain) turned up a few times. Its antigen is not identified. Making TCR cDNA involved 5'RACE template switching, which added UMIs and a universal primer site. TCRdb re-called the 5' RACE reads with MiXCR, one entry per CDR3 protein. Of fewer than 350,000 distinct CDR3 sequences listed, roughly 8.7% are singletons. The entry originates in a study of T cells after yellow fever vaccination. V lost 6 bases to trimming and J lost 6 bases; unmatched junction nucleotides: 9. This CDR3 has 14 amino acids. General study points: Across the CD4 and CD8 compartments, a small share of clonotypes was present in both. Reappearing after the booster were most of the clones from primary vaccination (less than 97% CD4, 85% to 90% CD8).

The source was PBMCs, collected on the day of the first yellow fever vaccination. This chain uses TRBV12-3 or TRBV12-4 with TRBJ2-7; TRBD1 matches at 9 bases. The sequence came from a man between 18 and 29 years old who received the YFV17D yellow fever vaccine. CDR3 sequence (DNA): TGTGCCAGCAGCAGACAGGGGGGGGCTTCCGAGCAGTACTTC. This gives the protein CASSRQGGASEQYF.